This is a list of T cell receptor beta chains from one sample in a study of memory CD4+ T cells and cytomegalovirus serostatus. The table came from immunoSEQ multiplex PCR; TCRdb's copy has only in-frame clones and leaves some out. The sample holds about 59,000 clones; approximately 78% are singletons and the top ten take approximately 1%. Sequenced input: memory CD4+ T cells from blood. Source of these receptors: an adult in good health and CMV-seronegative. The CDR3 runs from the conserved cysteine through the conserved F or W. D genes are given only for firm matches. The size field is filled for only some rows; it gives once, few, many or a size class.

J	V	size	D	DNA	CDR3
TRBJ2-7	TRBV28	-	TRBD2	TGTGCCAGCAGGCCCGGGACTAGCGGGCTCTACGAGCAGTACTTC	CASRPGTSGLYEQYF
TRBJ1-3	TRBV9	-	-	TGTGCCAGCAGCCGAGGAAACACCATATATTTT	CASSRGNTIYF
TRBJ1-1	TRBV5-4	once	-	TGTGCCAGCAGCTTTAGGACAGATGAAGCTTTCTTT	CASSFRTDEAFF
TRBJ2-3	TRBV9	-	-	TGTGCCAGCACCCGCCGGGGGGCTTCTAGCACAGATACGCAGTATTTT	CASTRRGASSTDTQYF
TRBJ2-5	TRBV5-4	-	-	TGTGCCAGCAGCTTGGCCCTCGGGGGAGGAGAGACCCAGTACTTC	CASSLALGGGETQYF
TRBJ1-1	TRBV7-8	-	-	TGTGCCAGCAGTCAACAGGGAACTGAAGCTTTCTTT	CASSQQGTEAFF
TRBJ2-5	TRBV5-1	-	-	TGCGCCAGCAGCTCGGGCAACCCGCAAGAGACCCAGTACTTC	CASSSGNPQETQYF
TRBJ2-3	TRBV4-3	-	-	TGCGCCAGCAGCCAGGGGACGAGGGGGACAGATACGCAGTATTTT	CASSQGTRGTDTQYF
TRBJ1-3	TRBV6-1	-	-	TGTGCCAGCAGTGTTGACTTTAGCTCTGGAAACACCATATATTTT	CASSVDFSSGNTIYF
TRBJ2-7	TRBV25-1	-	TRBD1	TGTGCCAGCAGGGTACACAGGGGGCCGGCGAGGGAGCAGTACTTC	CASRVHRGPAREQYF
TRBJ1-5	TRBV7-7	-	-	TGTGCTAGCAGCCCTGACAGAAATCAGCCCCAGCATTTT	CASSPDRNQPQHF
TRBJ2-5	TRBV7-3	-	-	TGTGCCAGCAGCCCCCAGGCCGGGTCGGGAGAGACCCAGTACTTC	CASSPQAGSGETQYF
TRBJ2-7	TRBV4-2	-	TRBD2	TGTGCCAGCAGCCAAGAGACTAGCGGGAGGGCCTACGAGCAGTACTTC	CASSQETSGRAYEQYF
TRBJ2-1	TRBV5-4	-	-	TGTGCCAGCAGCGTGGGTAGTGGCTCCTACAATGAGCAGTTCTTC	CASSVGSGSYNEQFF
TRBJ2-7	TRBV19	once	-	TGTGCCAGTAGTATGAGGTGGGGGGCGAACTACGAGCAGTACTTC	CASSMRWGANYEQYF
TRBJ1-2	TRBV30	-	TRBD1	TGTGCCTCACGACAGGGTCTTAACTATGGCTACACCTTC	CASRQGLNYGYTF
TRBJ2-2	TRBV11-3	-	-	TGTGCCAGCAGCTTAGACCCTGAGTCCGGGGAGCTGTTTTTT	CASSLDPESGELFF
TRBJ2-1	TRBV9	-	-	TGTGCCAGCAGCGTAGTTGGGCAAAACAATGAGCAGTTCTTC	CASSVVGQNNEQFF
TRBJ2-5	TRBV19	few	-	TGTGCCAGTAGTATGGGGACCAACCCCCGGGAGACCCAGTACTTC	CASSMGTNPRETQYF
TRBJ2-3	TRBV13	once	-	TGTGCCAGCAGCTTAACAGGGATGGGCACAGATACGCAGTATTTT	CASSLTGMGTDTQYF
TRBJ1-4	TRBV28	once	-	TGTGCCAGCAGTCTCACCGTAGGTGAAAAACTGTTTTTT	CASSLTVGEKLFF
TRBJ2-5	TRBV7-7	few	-	TGTGCTAGCAGCTTCCAGGGGGGAACGGAGACCCAGTACTTC	CASSFQGGTETQYF
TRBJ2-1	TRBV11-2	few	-	TGTGCCAGCAGCTCCAATGAGCAGTTCTTC	CASSSNEQFF
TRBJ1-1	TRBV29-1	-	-	TGCAGCGTTGAAGAACAGGGTGTGACTGAAGCTTTCTTT	CSVEEQGVTEAFF
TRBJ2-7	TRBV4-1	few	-	TGCGCCAGTGGGGGACTGGTCCGGGACGAGCAGTACTTC	CASGGLVRDEQYF
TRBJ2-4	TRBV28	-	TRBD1	TGTGCCAGCAGTTTCTTTGCATTTAGACAGGGAAACATTCAGTACTTC	CASSFFAFRQGNIQYF
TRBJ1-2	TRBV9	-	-	TGTGCCAGCAGCGTATATGGGGGTATCCGCTACACCTTC	CASSVYGGIRYTF
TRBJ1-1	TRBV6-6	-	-	TGTGCCAGCAGTTACTTGGTGAGGACGGCGAACACTGAAGCTTTCTTT	CASSYLVRTANTEAFF
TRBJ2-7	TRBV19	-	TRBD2	TGTGCCAGTAGTATAGATTGGCTAGCGGGTTCCTACGAGCAGTACTTC	CASSIDWLAGSYEQYF
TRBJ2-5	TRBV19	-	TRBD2	TGTGCCAGTAGTCACCGAGCCCCTGCCGGGACTATGAAAGGGACCCAGTACTTC	CASSHRAPAGTMKGTQYF
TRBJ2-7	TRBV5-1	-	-	TGCGCCAGCAGCTTGGCCGGGGCTGGGCCGGGTGCGGTCTACGAGCAGTACTTC	CASSLAGAGPGAVYEQYF
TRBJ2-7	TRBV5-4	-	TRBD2	TGTGCCAGCAGCCGAAATAGCGGGACGGGAGAGCAGTACTTC	CASSRNSGTGEQYF
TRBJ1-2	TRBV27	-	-	TGTGCCAGCAGTTCATTAGGGCTTGGCTACACCTTC	CASSSLGLGYTF
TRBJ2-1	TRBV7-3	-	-	TGTGCCAGCAGCCTCTCAAGAAACAATGAGCAGTTCTTC	CASSLSRNNEQFF
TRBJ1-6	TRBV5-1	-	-	TGCGCCAGCAGCCAGGGACCGGACTCATTACGTAATTCACCCCTCCACTTT	CASSQGPDSLRNSPLHF
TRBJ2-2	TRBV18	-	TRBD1	TGTGCCAGCTCACCGGGACAGCCGAACACCGGGGAGCTGTTTTTT	CASSPGQPNTGELFF
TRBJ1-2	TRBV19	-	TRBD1	TGTGCCAGTATGGACAGGGGGCGGGGAGGCTATGGCTACACCTTC	CASMDRGRGGYGYTF
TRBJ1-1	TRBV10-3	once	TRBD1	TGTGCCATCAGCGGGACAGCGAACACTGAAGCTTTCTTT	CAISGTANTEAFF
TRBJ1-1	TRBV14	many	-	TGTGCCAGCAGCCAATGGCAGCCGAACACTGAAGCTTTCTTT	CASSQWQPNTEAFF
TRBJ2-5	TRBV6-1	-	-	TGTGCCAGCAGTGACAGGGGATCCAAGACCCAGTACTTC	CASSDRGSKTQYF
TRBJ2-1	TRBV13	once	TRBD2	TGTGCCAGCAGTATTAGCGCGGGACTAGCGGGGATCAATGAGCAGTTCTTC	CASSISAGLAGINEQFF
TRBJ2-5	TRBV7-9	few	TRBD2	TGTGCCAGCAGCTTACGAACTAGCGGGAGACAGACCCAGTACTTC	CASSLRTSGRQTQYF
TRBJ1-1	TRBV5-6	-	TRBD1	TGTGCCAGCAGCCGGGACAGGGGGCGGTCTTTCTTT	CASSRDRGRSFF
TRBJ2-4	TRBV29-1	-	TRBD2	TGCAGCGTCGCGAGCGACCTAGCGGGAGTGGGCAAAAACATTCAGTACTTC	CSVASDLAGVGKNIQYF
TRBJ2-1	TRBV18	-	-	TGTGCCAGCTCACCAGCCCGCGGGCTCTCGAATGAGCAGTTCTTC	CASSPARGLSNEQFF
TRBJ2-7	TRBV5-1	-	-	TGCGCCAGCAGCCCGGCCGGGGGGCAGACCTACGAGCAGTACTTC	CASSPAGGQTYEQYF
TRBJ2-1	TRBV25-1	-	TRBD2	TGTGCCAGCGTCGAGACTAGCCGAGATAATGAGCAGTTCTTC	CASVETSRDNEQFF
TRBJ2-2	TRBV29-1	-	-	TGCAGCGTATCCCAGGGCCTCCGGGAGCTGTTTTTT	CSVSQGLRELFF
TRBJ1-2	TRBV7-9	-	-	TGTGCCAGCAGCTTAGAGGGGATTTTACTGAATGGCTACACCTTC	CASSLEGILLNGYTF
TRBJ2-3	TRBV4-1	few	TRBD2	TGCGCCAGCAGCCGTTCCGGGACTAGCGGCACAGATACGCAGTATTTT	CASSRSGTSGTDTQYF
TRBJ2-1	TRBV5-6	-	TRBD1	TGTGCCAGCAGGACCGGGACAGGGGGCCTCCATGAGCAGTTCTTC	CASRTGTGGLHEQFF
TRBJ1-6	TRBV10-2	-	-	TGCGCCAGCAGTGAGCCCCAGGGAATCTCACCCCTCCACTTT	CASSEPQGISPLHF
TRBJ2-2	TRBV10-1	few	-	TGCGCCAGCAGTGAGTCGTTGCAGGGATGGACCGGGGAGCTGTTTTTT	CASSESLQGWTGELFF
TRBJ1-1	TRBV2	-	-	TGTGCCAGCAACGAACTGGGAATGAACACTGAAGCTTTCTTT	CASNELGMNTEAFF
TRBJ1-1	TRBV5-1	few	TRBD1	TGCGCCAGCAGCTTTGGGACAGGGGATGGCACTGAAGCTTTCTTT	CASSFGTGDGTEAFF
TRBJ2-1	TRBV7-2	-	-	TGTGCCAGCAGCTTAGAGCGGCAGTCCTACAATGAGCAGTTCTTC	CASSLERQSYNEQFF